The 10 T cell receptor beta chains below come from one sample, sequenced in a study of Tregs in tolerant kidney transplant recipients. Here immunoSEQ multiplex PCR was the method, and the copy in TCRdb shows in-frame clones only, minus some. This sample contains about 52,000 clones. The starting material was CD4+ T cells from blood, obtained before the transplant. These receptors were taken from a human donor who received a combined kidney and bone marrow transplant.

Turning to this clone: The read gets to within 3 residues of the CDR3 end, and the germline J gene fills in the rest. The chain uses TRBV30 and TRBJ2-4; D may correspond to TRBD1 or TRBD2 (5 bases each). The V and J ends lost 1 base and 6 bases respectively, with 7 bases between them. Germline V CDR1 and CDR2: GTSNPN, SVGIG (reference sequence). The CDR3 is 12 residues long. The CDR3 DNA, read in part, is TGTGCCTGGAGTGGAGGGGTAAACATT. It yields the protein CAWSGGVNI. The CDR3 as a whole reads CAWSGGVNIQYF. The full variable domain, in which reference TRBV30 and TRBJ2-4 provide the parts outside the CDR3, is SQTIHQWPATLVQPVGSPLSLECTVEGTSNPNLYWYRQAAGRGLQLLFYSVGIGQISSEVPQNLSASRPQDRQFILSSKKLLLSDSGFYLCAWSGGVNIQYFGAGTRLSVL.

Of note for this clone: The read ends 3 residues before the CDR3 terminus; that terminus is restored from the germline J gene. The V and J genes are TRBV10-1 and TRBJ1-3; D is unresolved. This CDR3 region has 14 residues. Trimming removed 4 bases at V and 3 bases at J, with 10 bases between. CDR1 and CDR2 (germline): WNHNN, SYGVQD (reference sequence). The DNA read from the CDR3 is TGCGCCAGCAGTGCCGGGGTGGATGGAAACACC. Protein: CASSAGVDGNT. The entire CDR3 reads CASSAGVDGNTIYF.

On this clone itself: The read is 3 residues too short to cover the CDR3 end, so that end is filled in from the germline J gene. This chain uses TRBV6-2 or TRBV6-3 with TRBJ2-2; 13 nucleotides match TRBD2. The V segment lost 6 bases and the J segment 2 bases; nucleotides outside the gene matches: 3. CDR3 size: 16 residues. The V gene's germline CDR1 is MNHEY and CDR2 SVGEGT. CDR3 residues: CASSGGLAGNTGELFF. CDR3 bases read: TGTGCCAGCAGCGGGGGACTAGCGGGAAACACCGGGGAG.

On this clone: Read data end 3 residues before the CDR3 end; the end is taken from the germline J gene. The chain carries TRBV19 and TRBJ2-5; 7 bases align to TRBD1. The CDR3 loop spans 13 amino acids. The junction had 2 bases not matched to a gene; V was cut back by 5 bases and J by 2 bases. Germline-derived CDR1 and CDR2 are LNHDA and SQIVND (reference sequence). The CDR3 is CASSPGQQETQYF. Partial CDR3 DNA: TGTGCCAGTAGTCCGGGACAGCAAGAGACC. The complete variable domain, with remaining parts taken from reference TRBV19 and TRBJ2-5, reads DGGITQSPKYLFRKEGQNVTLSCEQNLNHDAMYWYRQDPGQGLRLIYYSQIVNDFQKGDIAEGYSVSREKKESFPLTVTSAQKNPTAFYLCASSPGQQETQYFGPGTRLLVL.

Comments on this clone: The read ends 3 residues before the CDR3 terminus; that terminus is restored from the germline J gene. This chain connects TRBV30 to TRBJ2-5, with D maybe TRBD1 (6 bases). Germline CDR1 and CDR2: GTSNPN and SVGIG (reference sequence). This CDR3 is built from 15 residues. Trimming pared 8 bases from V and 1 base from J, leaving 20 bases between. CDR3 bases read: TGTGCCCAGAGCATTGGGGGCAGGGCCCAAGAGACC. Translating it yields CAQSIGGRAQET. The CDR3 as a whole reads CAQSIGGRAQETQYF.

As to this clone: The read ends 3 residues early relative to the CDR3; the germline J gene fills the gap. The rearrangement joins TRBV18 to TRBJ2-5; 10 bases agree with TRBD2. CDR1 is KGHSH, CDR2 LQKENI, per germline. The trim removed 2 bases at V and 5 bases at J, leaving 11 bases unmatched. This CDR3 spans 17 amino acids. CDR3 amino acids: CASSPVGLAGDRETQYF. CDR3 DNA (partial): TGTGCCAGCTCACCAGTCGGCCTAGCGGGGGATAGGGAGACC.

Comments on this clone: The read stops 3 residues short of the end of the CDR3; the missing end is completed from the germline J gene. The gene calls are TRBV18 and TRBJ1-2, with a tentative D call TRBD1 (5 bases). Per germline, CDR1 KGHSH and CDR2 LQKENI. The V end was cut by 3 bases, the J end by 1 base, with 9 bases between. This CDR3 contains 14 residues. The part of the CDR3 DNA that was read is TGTGCCAGCTCACCGCAAGGGGATAACTATGGC. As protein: CASSPQGDNYG. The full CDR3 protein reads CASSPQGDNYGYTF.

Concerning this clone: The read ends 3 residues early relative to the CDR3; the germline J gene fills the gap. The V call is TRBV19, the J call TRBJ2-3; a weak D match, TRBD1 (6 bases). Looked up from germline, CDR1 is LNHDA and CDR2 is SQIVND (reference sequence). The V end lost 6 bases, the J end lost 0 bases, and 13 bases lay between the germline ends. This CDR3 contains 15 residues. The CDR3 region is CASSKQGFSTDTQYF. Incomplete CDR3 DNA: TGTGCCAGTAGCAAACAGGGATTTAGCACAGATACG.

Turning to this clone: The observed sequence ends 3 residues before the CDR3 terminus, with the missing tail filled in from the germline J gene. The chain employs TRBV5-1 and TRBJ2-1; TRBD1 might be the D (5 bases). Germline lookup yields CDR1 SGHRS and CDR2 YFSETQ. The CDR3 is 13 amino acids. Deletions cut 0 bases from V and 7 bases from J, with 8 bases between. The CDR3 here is CASSLGQWNEQFF. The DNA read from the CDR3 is TGCGCCAGCAGCTTGGGACAGTGGAATGAG.

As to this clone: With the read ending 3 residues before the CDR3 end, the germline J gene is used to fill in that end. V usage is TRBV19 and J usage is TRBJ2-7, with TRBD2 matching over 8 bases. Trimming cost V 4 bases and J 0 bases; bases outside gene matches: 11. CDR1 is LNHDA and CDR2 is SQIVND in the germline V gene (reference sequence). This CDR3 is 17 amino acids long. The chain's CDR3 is CASSTRAGGAFSYEQYF. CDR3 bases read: TGTGCCAGTAGTACCCGGGCCGGGGGGGCCTTCTCCTACGAG.